These T cell receptor beta chains were read from a single sample in a study of tumor-infiltrating lymphocytes in primary liver carcinoma. TCRdb reanalysed the multiplex PCR reads using MiXCR and keeps one entry per CDR3 protein. The data hold about 320,000 distinct CDR3 sequences, with nearly 60% observed a single time. The sample comprised peripheral blood. The receptors originated from a woman aged 30 to 39 with primary liver carcinoma and hepatitis B virus infection. Both conserved end residues are part of each CDR3. A D gene is named only where the DNA matches it firmly. The listing skips clone size in some rows; elsewhere it reads once, few, many or a size class.

d_call clone_size j_call v_call cdr3_aa cdr3_nt
TRBD2 - TRBJ2-3 TRBV4-3 CASSQDWQREGLATNTQYF TGCGCCAGCAGCCAAGATTGGCAGCGGGAGGGCCTTGCTACAAATACGCAGTATTTT
TRBD2 - TRBJ2-1 TRBV11-2 CASSLASGTYNEQFF TGTGCCAGCAGCTTAGCTAGCGGGACCTACAATGAGCAATTCTTC
- - TRBJ1-3 TRBV11-2 CASSLTLSENSIYF TGTGCCAGCAGCTTGACACTTTCTGAAAACAGCATATATTTT
- - TRBJ2-3 TRBV6-1 CAIKVIDTQYF TGTGCCATCAAGGTGATAGATACGCAGTATTTT
- - TRBJ1-1 TRBV7-9 CASSSTNMVNTEAFF TGTGCCAGCAGCTCGACCAACATGGTGAACACTGAAGCTTTCTTT
TRBD1 - TRBJ1-1 TRBV28 CASSSHAGGGFNTEAFF TGTGCCAGCAGTTCCCACGCAGGGGGCGGTTTCAACACTGAAGCTTTCTTT
- - TRBJ2-2 TRBV5-6 CASSRPETVRDTGELFF TGTGCCAGCAGCCGTCCCGAGACAGTGAGGGACACCGGGGAGCTGTTTTTT
- - TRBJ1-5 TRBV28 CASSLDRGGNQPQHF TGTGCCAGCAGTTTGGATAGGGGTGGCAATCAGCCCCAGCATTTT
- many TRBJ1-1 TRBV6-5 CASRPRPGLEYEAFF TGTGCCAGCAGGCCAAGGCCGGGCCTAGAATATGAAGCTTTCTTT
- - TRBJ2-4 TRBV12-3/TRBV12-4 CASSFGDRGGKNIQYF TGTGCCAGCAGTTTTGGAGACAGAGGGGGTAAAAACATCCAGTACTTC
- - TRBJ2-7 TRBV11-2 CASSLAPGFGRNEQYF TGTGCCAGCAGCTTAGCTCCGGGGTTTGGAAGAAACGAGCAGTACTTC
- many TRBJ1-2 TRBV11-2 CASSLHLTDYGYTF TGTGCCAGCAGCTTACACCTGACAGATTATGGCTACACCTTC
TRBD1 - TRBJ1-1 TRBV7-8 CASSSIGVQGDKADTEAFF TGTGCCAGCAGCTCGATCGGTGTACAGGGGGATAAAGCAGACACTGAAGCTTTCTTT
- - TRBJ2-2 TRBV5-1 CASSFGGQNIGELFF TGCGCCAGCAGCTTCGGGGGGCAGAACATCGGGGAGCTGTTTTTT
- - TRBJ1-5 TRBV5-4 CASNLDRGGRDQPQHF TGTGCCAGCAACTTGGATCGGGGGGGACGGGATCAGCCCCAGCATTTT
TRBD1 once TRBJ1-1 TRBV12-3/TRBV12-4 CASSLDDRASPSTEAFF TGTGCCAGCAGTTTAGACGACAGGGCTTCCCCTTCCACTGAAGCTTTCTTT
- - TRBJ2-7 TRBV6-5 CASSTASVMNHEQYF TGTGCCAGCAGTACCGCTAGCGTGATGAACCACGAGCAGTACTTC
TRBD1 - TRBJ2-5 TRBV11-2 CTSSQGTGRETQYF TGTACCAGCAGCCAGGGGACAGGGCGAGAGACCCAGTACTTC
TRBD1 - TRBJ1-1 TRBV14 CASSRGQGNTDAFF TGTGCCAGCAGCCGGGGACAGGGGAACACTGATGCTTTCTTT
TRBD1 few TRBJ2-3 TRBV12-3/TRBV12-4 CASSSPPGTGDADTQYF TGTGCCAGCAGTTCTCCCCCCGGGACAGGGGATGCGGATACGCAGTATTTT
- - TRBJ1-2 TRBV6-1 CASSEAGAGRYGYTF TGTGCCAGCAGTGAAGCGGGGGCGGGACGGTATGGCTACACCTTC
- - TRBJ2-2 TRBV12-3/TRBV12-4 CASSFNSGGVLFF TGTGCCAGCAGTTTCAATTCAGGCGGGGTGCTGTTTTTT
- many TRBJ2-7 TRBV11-2 CASQGGGVYEQYF TGTGCCAGCCAAGGAGGGGGTGTATACGAGCAGTACTTC
- many TRBJ2-6 TRBV4-2 CASSPGRGTGANVLTF TGTGCCAGCAGCCCAGGGCGGGGTACTGGGGCCAACGTCCTGACTTTC
- - TRBJ2-5 TRBV5-1 CASSLEGPGHRYF TGCGCCAGCAGCTTGGAGGGCCCGGGACATAGGTACTTC
- once TRBJ2-7 TRBV12-3/TRBV12-4 CASNPYWNYEQYF TGTGCCAGCAATCCCTATTGGAACTACGAGCAGTACTTC
- many TRBJ2-2 TRBV5-4 CASSLSTLGTGELFF TGTGCCAGCAGCTTGAGCACCCTAGGCACCGGGGAGCTGTTTTTT
- - TRBJ1-6 TRBV7-9 CASSFGNRDYNSPLHF TGTGCCAGCAGCTTTGGAAACAGGGATTATAATTCACCCCTCCACTTT
- - TRBJ1-1 TRBV6-2/TRBV6-3 CASSYRVSHTGAFF TGTGCCAGCAGTTACCGGGTTTCGCACACTGGAGCTTTCTTT
- - TRBJ2-4 TRBV6-5 CASSSLLTDNNIQYF TGTGCCAGCAGTTCGTTGTTGACAGACAACAACATTCAATACTTC
- few TRBJ2-1 TRBV10-3 CAISESESWGNEQFF TGTGCCATCAGTGAATCGGAGTCGTGGGGGAATGAGCAGTTCTTC
TRBD1 - TRBJ2-3 TRBV7-8 CASSLRGGQPTDTQYF TGTGCCAGCAGCTTAAGAGGGGGACAGCCCACAGATACGCAGTATTTT
- - TRBJ1-5 TRBV7-9 CASSLAGSQPQHF TGTGCCAGCAGCTTAGCTGGTAGCCAGCCCCAGCATTTT
TRBD2 many TRBJ2-7 TRBV11-2 CASSLDGGTTSEQYF TGTGCCAGCAGCTTAGACGGGGGGACTACATCCGAGCAGTACTTC
TRBD1 many TRBJ2-5 TRBV29-1 CSVEDPLGQGPETQYF TGCAGCGTTGAAGATCCTCTCGGACAGGGCCCAGAGACCCAGTACTTC
- - TRBJ2-2 TRBV24-1 CATSDLGSERYTGELFF TGTGCCACCAGTGATTTGGGGTCAGAGCGTTACACCGGGGAACTGTTTTTT
- - TRBJ1-3 TRBV11-2 CANSLTLSGDTIYF TGTGCCAACAGCTTGACACTTTCTGGAGACACCATATATTTT
TRBD1 - TRBJ1-2 TRBV28 CASSSTGVVTNYGYTF TGTGCCAGCAGTTCGACAGGGGTTGTAACGAACTATGGCTACACCTTC
TRBD2 many TRBJ2-1 TRBV4-2 CASSPASGAYNEQFF TGTGCCAGCAGCCCTGCTAGCGGAGCCTACAATGAGCAGTTCTTC
TRBD2 - TRBJ2-1 TRBV4-3 CASSQSQREYVNEQLF TGCGCCAGCAGCCAATCCCAGCGGGAGTACGTAAATGAGCAGCTCTTC
TRBD2 once TRBJ2-3 TRBV12-3/TRBV12-4 CANSLTSGDLLTDTQYF TGTGCCAACAGCCTCACTAGCGGCGATCTACTCACAGATACGCAGTATTTT
TRBD2 - TRBJ2-7 TRBV6-2/TRBV6-3 CATVTPAPGLAGGSSWSEQYF TGTGCCACCGTAACCCCCGCACCGGGACTAGCGGGAGGTTCGTCATGGAGCGAGCAGTACTTC
- - TRBJ2-3 TRBV6-1 CASSLGDGGTDTQYF TGTGCCAGCAGCCTTGGGGACGGCGGCACAGATACGCAGTATTTT
TRBD2 - TRBJ2-1 TRBV5-4 CASKAPSSGSNEQFF TGTGCCAGCAAGGCCCCGTCTAGCGGGAGTAATGAGCAGTTCTTC
TRBD1 - TRBJ2-7 TRBV20-1 CSARRQGKDEQYF TGCAGTGCTAGACGACAGGGCAAGGACGAGCAGTACTTC
- few TRBJ1-5 TRBV7-9 CASSLTGNDQPQHF TGTGCCAGCAGCTTAACAGGGAATGATCAGCCCCAGCATTTT
- - TRBJ1-1 TRBV6-5 CASSAMGPNTEAFF TGTGCCAGCAGTGCCATGGGTCCGAACACTGAAGCTTTCTTT
- - TRBJ1-6 TRBV4-2 CASSQDITAVQPLHF TGTGCCAGCAGCCAAGATATCACCGCCGTTCAGCCCCTCCACTTT
- many TRBJ1-5 TRBV11-2 CASSPQGIGASNQPQHF TGTGCCAGCAGCCCACAGGGTATCGGGGCGAGCAATCAGCCCCAGCATTTT
- - TRBJ2-5 TRBV4-3 CASSQGTNVRTETQYF TGCGCCAGCAGCCAAGGGACTAACGTGAGAACGGAGACCCAGTACTTC
- - TRBJ2-7 TRBV6-1 CASSGGGGHYKQYF TGTGCCAGCAGTGGAGGGGGGGGGCACTACAAGCAGTACTTC
- - TRBJ1-1 TRBV12-3/TRBV12-4 CASSLEKNTEASF TGTGCCAGCAGTTTGGAAAAGAACACTGAAGCTTCCTTT
- - TRBJ2-7 TRBV11-2 CASSPLPKGEQYF TGCGCCAGCAGCCCTCTTCCGAAAGGGGAGCAGTACTTC
- - TRBJ2-7 TRBV7-9 CASSPTSGEQYF TGTGCCAGCAGCCCCACTTCGGGAGAGCAGTACTTC
- few TRBJ2-3 TRBV12-5 CASGFCREICTDTQYF TGTGCTAGTGGTTTTTGCCGGGAGATATGTACAGATACGCAGTATTTT
TRBD1 many TRBJ2-3 TRBV5-5 CASSSGGAGDTQYF TGTGCCAGCAGCTCAGGGGGTGCGGGAGATACGCAGTATTTT
- - TRBJ1-4 TRBV30 CAWSDTGTTRGRWKLFF TGTGCCTGGAGCGATACGGGGACAACAAGGGGTCGGTGGAAACTGTTTTTT
- many TRBJ1-4 TRBV7-9 CASSLLTATNEKLFF TGTGCCAGCAGCTTACTCACAGCAACTAATGAAAAACTGTTTTTT
TRBD2 few TRBJ2-7 TRBV5-1 CASSLSRGGAGEQYF TGCGCCAGCAGCTTGTCACGGGGGGGCGCGGGCGAGCAGTACTTC